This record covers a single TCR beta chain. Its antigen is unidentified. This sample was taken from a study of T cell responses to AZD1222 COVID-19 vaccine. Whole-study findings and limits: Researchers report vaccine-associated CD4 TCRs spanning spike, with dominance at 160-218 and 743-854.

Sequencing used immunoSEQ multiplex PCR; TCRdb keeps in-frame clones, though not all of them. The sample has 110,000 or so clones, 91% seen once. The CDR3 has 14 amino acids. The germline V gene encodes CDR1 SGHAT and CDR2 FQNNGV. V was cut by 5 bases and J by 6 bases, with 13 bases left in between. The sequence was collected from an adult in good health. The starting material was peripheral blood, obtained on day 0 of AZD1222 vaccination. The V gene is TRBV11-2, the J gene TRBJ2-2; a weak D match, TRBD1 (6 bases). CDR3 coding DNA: TGTGCCAGCAGCCCGGGACACCAGTCCGGGGAGCTGTTTTTT. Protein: CASSPGHQSGELFF.